The sequence of this TCR beta chain was determined in a study of control samples from healthy donors and cancer patients. Germline V lookup: CDR1 SGHTA, CDR2 FQGNSA. J was trimmed by 5 bases and V by 6 bases; bases with no gene match: 11. This CDR3 contains 15 residues. Assay: immunoSEQ multiplex PCR; the TCRdb copy retains only in-frame clones and omits some. The sample shows 70,000 or so clones, under 90% of them seen only once. Sequencing was performed on blood. The chain carries TRBV7-2 and TRBJ2-5; 8 nucleotides agree with TRBD2. The TCR was taken from a man aged 50 to 60 in good health. As DNA, the CDR3 is TGTGCCAGCAGTATCAACGGGAGGGCCAGGGAGACCCAGTACTTC. Residues: CASSINGRARETQYF.